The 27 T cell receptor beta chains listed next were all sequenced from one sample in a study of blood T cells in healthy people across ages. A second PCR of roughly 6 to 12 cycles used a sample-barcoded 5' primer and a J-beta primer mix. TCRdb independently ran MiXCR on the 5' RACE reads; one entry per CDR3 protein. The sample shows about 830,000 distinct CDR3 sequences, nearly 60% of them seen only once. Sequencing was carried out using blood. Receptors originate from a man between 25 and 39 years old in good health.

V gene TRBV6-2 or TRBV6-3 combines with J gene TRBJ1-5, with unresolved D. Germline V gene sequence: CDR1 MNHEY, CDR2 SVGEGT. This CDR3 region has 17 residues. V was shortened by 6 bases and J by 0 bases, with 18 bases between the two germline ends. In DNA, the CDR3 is TGTGCCAGCAGCCAATCGGACGGTGGTGGTAGCAATCAGCCCCAGCATTTT. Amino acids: CASSQSDGGGSNQPQHF.

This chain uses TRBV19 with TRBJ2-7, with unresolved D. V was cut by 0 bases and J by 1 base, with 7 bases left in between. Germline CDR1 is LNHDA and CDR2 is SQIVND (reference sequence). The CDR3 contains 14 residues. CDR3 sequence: CASSIEADSYEQYF. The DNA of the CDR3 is TGTGCCAGTAGTATAGAGGCAGATTCCTACGAGCAGTACTTC.

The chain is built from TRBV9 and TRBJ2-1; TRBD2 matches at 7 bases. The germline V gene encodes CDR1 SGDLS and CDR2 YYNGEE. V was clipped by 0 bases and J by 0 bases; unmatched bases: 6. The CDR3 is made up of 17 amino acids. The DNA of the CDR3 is TGTGCCAGCAGCGTAGGGGACGGGAGGTTCTCCTACAATGAGCAGTTCTTC. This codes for CASSVGDGRFSYNEQFF.

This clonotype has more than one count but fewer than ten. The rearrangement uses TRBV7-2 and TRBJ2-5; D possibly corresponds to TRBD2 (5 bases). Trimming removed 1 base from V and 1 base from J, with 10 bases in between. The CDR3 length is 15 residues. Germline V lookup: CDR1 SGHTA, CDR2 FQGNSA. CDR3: CASSLVAGLQETQYF. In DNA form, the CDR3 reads TGTGCCAGCAGCTTAGTTGCGGGTCTCCAAGAGACCCAGTACTTC.

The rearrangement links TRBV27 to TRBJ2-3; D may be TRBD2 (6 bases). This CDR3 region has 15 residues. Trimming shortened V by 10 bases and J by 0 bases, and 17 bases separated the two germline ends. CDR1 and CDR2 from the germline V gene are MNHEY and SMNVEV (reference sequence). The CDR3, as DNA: TGTGCCACGAGGGGAGGATGGGCTAGCACAGATACGCAGTATTTT. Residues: CATRGGWASTDTQYF.

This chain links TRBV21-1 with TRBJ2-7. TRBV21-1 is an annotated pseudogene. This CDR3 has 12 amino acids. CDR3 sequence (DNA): TGTGCCAGCAGCAAACTTAACTACGAGCAGTACTTC. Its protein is CASSKLNYEQYF.

The CDR3 protein is CASSQDPALLETQYF. The CDR3 nucleotides are TGTGCCAGCAGCCAAGATCCAGCCCTTCTAGAGACCCAGTACTTC. The V gene is TRBV4-2, the J gene TRBJ2-5; D gene ambiguous. This CDR3 region has 15 residues. The germline V gene has CDR1 LGHNA and CDR2 YNFKEQ. Trimming cost V 0 bases and J 4 bases, with 12 bases left between them.

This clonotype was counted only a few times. This chain's CDR3 is CASRSGLEGGNEQFF. The CDR3 DNA reads as TGCGCCAGCAGATCGGGACTAGAAGGAGGAAATGAGCAGTTCTTC. The V call is TRBV5-1, the J call TRBJ2-1, with TRBD2 matching 8 bases. V lost 5 bases and J lost 7; bases outside the gene matches: 11. Germline CDR1 SGHRS, CDR2 YFSETQ. The CDR3 runs to 15 residues.

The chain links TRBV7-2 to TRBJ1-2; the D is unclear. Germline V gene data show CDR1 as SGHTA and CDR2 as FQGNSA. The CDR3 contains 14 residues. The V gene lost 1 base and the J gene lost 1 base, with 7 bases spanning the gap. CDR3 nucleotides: TGTGCCAGCAGCTTAGGGAGGCTTAACTATGGCTACACCTTC. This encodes CASSLGRLNYGYTF.

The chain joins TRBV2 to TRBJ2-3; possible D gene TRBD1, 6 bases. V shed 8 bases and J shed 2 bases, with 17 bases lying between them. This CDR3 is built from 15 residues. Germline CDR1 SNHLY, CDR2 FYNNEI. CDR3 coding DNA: TGTGCCAGCCTCCACCCGACAGGACTCACAGATACGCAGTATTTT. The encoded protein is CASLHPTGLTDTQYF.

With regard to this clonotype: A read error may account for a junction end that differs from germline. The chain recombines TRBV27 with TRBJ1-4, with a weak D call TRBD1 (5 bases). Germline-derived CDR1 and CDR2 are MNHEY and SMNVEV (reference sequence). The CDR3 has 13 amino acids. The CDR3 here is CASAGGTHEKLFF. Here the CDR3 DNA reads TGTGCCAGCGCCGGGGGAACTCATGAAAAACTGTTTTTT.

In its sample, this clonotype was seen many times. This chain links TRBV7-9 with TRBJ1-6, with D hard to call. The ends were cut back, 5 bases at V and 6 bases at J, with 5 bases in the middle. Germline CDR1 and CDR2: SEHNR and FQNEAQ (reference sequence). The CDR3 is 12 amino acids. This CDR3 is CASSRGNSPLHF. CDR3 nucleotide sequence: TGTGCCAGCAGCCGGGGTAATTCACCCCTCCACTTT.

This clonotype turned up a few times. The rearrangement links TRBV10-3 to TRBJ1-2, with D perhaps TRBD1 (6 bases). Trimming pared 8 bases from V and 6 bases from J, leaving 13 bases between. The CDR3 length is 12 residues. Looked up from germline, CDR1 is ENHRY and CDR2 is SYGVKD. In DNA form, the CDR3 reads TGTGCCATCCGGGGGGCCCGGGATGGCTACACCTTC. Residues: CAIRGARDGYTF.

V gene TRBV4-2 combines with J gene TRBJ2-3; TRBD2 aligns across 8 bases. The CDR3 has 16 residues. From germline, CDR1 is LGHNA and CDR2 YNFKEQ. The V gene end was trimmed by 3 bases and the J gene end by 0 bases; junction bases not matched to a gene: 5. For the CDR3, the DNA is TGTGCCAGCAGCCAGGAGAGCGGGGGCAGCACAGATACGCAGTATTTT. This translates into CASSQESGGSTDTQYF.

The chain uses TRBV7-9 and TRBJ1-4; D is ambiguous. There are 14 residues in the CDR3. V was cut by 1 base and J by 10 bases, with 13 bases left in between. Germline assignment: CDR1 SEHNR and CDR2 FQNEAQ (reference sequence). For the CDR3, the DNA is TGTGCCAGCAGCTTAGGAGGGCCAGCGGGAAAACTGTTTTTT. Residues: CASSLGGPAGKLFF. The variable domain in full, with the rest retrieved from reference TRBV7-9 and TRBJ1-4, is DTGVSQNPRHKITKRGQNVTFRCDPISEHNRLYWYRQTLGQGPEFLTYFQNEAQLEKSRLLSDRFSAERPKGSFSTLEIQRTEQGDSAMYLCASSLGGPAGKLFFGSGTQLSVL.

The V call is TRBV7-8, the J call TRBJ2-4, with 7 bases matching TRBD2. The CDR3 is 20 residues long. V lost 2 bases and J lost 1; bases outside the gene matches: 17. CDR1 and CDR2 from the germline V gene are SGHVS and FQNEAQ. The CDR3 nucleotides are TGTGCCAGCAGCTTAATGAGTCTAGCGGAAATCGATCTTGCCAAAAACATTCAGTACTTC. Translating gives CASSLMSLAEIDLAKNIQYF.

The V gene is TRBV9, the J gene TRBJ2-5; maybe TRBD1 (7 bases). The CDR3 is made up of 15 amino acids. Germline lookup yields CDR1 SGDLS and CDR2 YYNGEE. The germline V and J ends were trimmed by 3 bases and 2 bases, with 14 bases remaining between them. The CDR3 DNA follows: TGTGCCAGCAGCGGAGAGCAGGGGGGACAAGAGACCCAGTACTTC. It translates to CASSGEQGGQETQYF.

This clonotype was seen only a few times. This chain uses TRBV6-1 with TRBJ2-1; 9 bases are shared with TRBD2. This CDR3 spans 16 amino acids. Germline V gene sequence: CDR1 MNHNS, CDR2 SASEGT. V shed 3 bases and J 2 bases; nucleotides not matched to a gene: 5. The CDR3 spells CASSDVVAGAYNEQFF. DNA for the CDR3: TGTGCCAGCAGTGACGTCGTAGCGGGGGCCTACAATGAGCAGTTCTTC.

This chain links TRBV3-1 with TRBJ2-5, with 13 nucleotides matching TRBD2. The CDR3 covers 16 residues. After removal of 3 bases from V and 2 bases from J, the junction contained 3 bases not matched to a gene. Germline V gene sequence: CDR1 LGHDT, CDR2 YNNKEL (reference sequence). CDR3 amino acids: CASSQGLAGSQETQYF. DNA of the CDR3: TGTGCCAGCAGCCAGGGACTAGCGGGGAGTCAAGAGACCCAGTACTTC.

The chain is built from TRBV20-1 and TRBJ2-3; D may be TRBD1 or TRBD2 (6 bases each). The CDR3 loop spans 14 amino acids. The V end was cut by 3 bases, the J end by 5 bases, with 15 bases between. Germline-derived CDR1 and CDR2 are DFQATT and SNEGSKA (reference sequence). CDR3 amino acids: CSARGRGEGDTQYF. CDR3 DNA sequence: TGCAGTGCTAGGGGTAGGGGGGAAGGAGATACGCAGTATTTT.

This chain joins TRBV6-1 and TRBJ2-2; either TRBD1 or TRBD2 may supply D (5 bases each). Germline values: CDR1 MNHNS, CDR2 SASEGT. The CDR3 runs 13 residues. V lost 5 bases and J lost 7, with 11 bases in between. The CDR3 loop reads CASSPRDVGELFF. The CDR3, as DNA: TGTGCCAGCAGTCCACGGGACGTCGGGGAGCTGTTTTTT.

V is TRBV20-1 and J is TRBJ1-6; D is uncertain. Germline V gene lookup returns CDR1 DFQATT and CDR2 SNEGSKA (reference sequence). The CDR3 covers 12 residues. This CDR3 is CSAGKIASPLHF. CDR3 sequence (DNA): TGCAGCGCCGGGAAAATAGCTTCACCCCTCCACTTT.

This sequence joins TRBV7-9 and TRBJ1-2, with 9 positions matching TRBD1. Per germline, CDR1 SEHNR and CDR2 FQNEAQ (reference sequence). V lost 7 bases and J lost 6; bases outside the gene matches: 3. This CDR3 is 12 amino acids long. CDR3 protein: CASKGQGDGYTF. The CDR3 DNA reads TGTGCCAGCAAGGGACAGGGTGATGGCTACACCTTC.

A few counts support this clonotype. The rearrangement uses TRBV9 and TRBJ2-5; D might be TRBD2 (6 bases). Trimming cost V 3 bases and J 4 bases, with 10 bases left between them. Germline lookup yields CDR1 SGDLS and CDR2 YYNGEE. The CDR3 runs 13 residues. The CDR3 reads CASSAAAGETQYF. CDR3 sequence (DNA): TGTGCCAGCAGCGCAGCAGCGGGAGAGACCCAGTACTTC. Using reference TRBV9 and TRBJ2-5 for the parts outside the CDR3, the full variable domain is DSGVTQTPKHLITATGQRVTLRCSPRSGDLSVYWYQQSLDQGLQFLIQYYNGEERAKGNILERFSAQQFPDLHSELNLSSLELGDSALYFCASSAAAGETQYFGPGTRLLVL.

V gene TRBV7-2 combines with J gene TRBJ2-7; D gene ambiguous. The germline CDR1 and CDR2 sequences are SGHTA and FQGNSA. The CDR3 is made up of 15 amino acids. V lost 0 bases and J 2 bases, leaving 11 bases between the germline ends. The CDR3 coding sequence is TGTGCCAGCAGCTTAGCTGTGACTGAGACCTACGAGCAGTACTTC. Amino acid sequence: CASSLAVTETYEQYF. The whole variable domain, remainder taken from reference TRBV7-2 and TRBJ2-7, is GAGVSQSPSNKVTEKGKDVELRCDPISGHTALYWYRQSLGQGLEFLIYFQGNSAPDKSGLPSDRFSAERTGGSVSTLTIQRTQQEDSAVYLCASSLAVTETYEQYFGPGTRLTVT.

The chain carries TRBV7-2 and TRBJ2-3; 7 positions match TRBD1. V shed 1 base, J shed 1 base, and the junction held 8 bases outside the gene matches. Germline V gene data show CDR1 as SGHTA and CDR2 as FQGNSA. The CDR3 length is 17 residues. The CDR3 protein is CASSLEGARAGTDTQYF. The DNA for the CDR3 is TGTGCCAGCAGCTTAGAGGGGGCGAGGGCTGGCACAGATACGCAGTATTTT.

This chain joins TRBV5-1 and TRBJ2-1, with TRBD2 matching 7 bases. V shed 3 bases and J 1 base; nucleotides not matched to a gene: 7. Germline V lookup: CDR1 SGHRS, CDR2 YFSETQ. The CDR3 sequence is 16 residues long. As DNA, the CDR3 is TGCGCCAGCAGCTATGGGGAGGGACGATCCTACAATGAGCAGTTCTTC. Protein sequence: CASSYGEGRSYNEQFF.